Listed here are 2 T cell receptor beta chains from one sample, sequenced in a study of T cells in Graves' hyperthyroidism and ophthalmopathy. The CDR3 regions of TCR beta were amplified from RNA transcripts. Primed by the HTBI set, a first-round RT-PCR was run on the TCR CDR3. TCRdb independently ran MiXCR on the multiplex PCR reads; one entry per CDR3 protein. The table includes 540,000 or so distinct CDR3 sequences, about 15% detected once. Source material: blood. These receptors were taken from a woman in her thirties with Graves' hyperthyroidism.

This clonotype was observed a few times. CDR3 sequence reads: CASSVGDRGWDTQYF. CDR3 DNA: TGTGCCAGCAGCGTAGGGGACAGGGGATGGGATACGCAGTATTTT. The J gene is TRBJ2-3, the V gene TRBV9, with 10 bases that match TRBD1. The CDR3 spans 15 residues. Losses at the gene ends were 0 bases for V and 6 bases for J; bases not matched to a gene: 4. Per germline, CDR1 SGDLS and CDR2 YYNGEE.

The chain couples TRBV6-1 to TRBJ1-2; no clear D. The CDR3 is 14 amino acids. The germline V gene has CDR1 MNHNS and CDR2 SASEGT. V shed 5 bases and J shed 7 bases, with 17 bases lying between them. DNA of the CDR3: TGTGCCAGCAGTCCCGGAAAGGGTTACGGTGGCTACACCTTC. The encoded protein is CASSPGKGYGGYTF.